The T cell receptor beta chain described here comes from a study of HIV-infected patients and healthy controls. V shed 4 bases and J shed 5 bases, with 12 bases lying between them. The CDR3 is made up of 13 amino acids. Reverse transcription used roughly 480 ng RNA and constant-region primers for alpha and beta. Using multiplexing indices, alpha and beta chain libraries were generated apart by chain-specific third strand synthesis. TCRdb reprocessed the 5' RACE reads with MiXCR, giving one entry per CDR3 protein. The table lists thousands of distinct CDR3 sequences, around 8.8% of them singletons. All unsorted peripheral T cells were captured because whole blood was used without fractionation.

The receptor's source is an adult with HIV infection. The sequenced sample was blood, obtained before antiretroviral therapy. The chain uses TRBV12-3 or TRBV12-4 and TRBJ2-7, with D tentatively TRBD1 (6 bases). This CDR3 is CASSSGTIHEQYF. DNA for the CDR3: TGTGCCAGCAGTTCCGGGACAATCCACGAGCAGTACTTC.